These 17 T cell receptor beta chains originate from one sample sequenced in a study of T cells in Graves' hyperthyroidism and ophthalmopathy. Using RNA transcripts as the source, TCR beta CDR3 regions were amplified. An initial round of RT-PCR targeting the TCR CDR3 relied on the HTBI primer set. TCRdb fed the multiplex PCR reads into MiXCR, producing one record per CDR3 protein. The profile shows under 350,000 distinct CDR3 sequences, roughly 18% of them singletons. The sequencing input was blood. The receptors here all came from a woman aged 45-65 years with Graves' hyperthyroidism.

This clonotype was seen at least ten times. J is TRBJ1-2 and V is TRBV3-1, with D perhaps TRBD1 (6 bases). Trimming stripped 6 bases from V and 3 bases from J, with 11 bases between. The CDR3 length is 13 residues. Germline loops: CDR1 LGHDT, CDR2 YNNKEL (reference sequence). DNA of the CDR3: TGTGCCAGCAGGACCCCAGGGGACTATGGCTACACCTTC. Translated: CASRTPGDYGYTF.

The table lists this clonotype with many counts. The chain couples TRBV2 to TRBJ1-1; 7 bases agree with TRBD1. This CDR3 spans 15 amino acids. Germline V CDR1 and CDR2: SNHLY, FYNNEI. Trimming took 4 bases from V and 1 from J; bases not matched to a gene: 6. CDR3 sequence: CASSVTGDRNTEAFF. CDR3 DNA sequence: TGTGCCAGCAGTGTAACAGGGGATCGGAACACTGAAGCTTTCTTT.

There are many counts of this clonotype. The rearrangement links TRBV6-5 to TRBJ2-5; D is ambiguous. The length of the CDR3 is 16 residues. The germline V and J ends were trimmed by 0 bases and 0 bases, with 11 bases remaining between them. Germline lookup yields CDR1 MNHEY and CDR2 SVGAGI. CDR3 residues: CASSYSRRGHQETQYF. In nucleotides, the CDR3 is TGTGCCAGCAGTTACTCGCGGAGAGGTCACCAAGAGACCCAGTACTTC.

The chain joins TRBV19 to TRBJ1-1, with D hard to call. The V and J ends lost 5 bases and 7 bases respectively, with 17 bases between them. Germline V gives CDR1 LNHDA, CDR2 SQIVND (reference sequence). The CDR3 runs to 14 residues. Here the CDR3 reads CASSPPDLGIEAFF. In DNA form, the CDR3 reads TGTGCCAGTAGTCCCCCCGACCTGGGCATTGAAGCTTTCTTT.

In this sample, this clonotype turned up many times. The V call is TRBV28, the J call TRBJ2-1; maybe TRBD2 (7 bases). The CDR3 sequence is 15 residues long. Germline values: CDR1 MDHEN, CDR2 SYDVKM. V was pared by 8 bases and J by 1 base, with 15 bases between. CDR3 nucleotide sequence: TGTGCCAGCTACGGAGGGGGGGCTTCCTACAATGAGCAGTTCTTC. Its translation: CASYGGGASYNEQFF. Full variable domain (rest looked up from reference TRBV28 and TRBJ2-1): DVKVTQSSRYLVKRTGEKVFLECVQDMDHENMFWYRQDPGLGLRLIYFSYDVKMKEKGDIPEGYSVSREKKERFSLILESASTNQTSMYLCASYGGGASYNEQFFGPGTRLTVL.

This chain links TRBV7-3 with TRBJ2-1; D assignment may be TRBD1 or TRBD2 (6 bases each). The germline CDR1 and CDR2 sequences are SGHTA and FQGTGA. This CDR3 is built from 15 residues. V was trimmed by 0 bases and J by 8 bases, leaving 14 bases between them. The CDR3 reads CASSLTRGARDEQFF. The CDR3 DNA reads as TGTGCCAGCAGCTTAACGAGGGGGGCGCGGGATGAGCAGTTCTTC.

The chain employs TRBV18 and TRBJ1-2, with 7 bases identical to TRBD1. J gave up 3 bases and V 3 bases, and 4 bases lay outside the gene matches. CDR3 length equals 14 residues. Germline CDR1 is KGHSH and CDR2 is LQKENI. CDR3 bases: TGTGCCAGCTCACCCGACAGGGACTACTATGGCTACACCTTC. It encodes CASSPDRDYYGYTF.

This clonotype was seen at least ten times. The rearrangement uses TRBV20-1 and TRBJ2-3; no clear D gene. The CDR3 has 15 residues. The V end was cut by 0 bases, the J end by 4 bases, with 14 bases between. Germline V CDR1 and CDR2: DFQATT, SNEGSKA (reference sequence). The CDR3 is CSARDLGKWADTQYF. Written as DNA, the CDR3 is TGCAGTGCTAGAGATTTGGGAAAGTGGGCAGATACGCAGTATTTT.

Ten or more counts support this clonotype. This rearrangement joins TRBV28 to TRBJ2-7; tentative D call: TRBD1 (6 bases). Trimming stripped 7 bases from V and 2 bases from J, with 27 bases between. CDR1 is MDHEN, CDR2 SYDVKM, per germline. This CDR3 is 18 amino acids long. The DNA for the CDR3 is TGTGCCAGCAAAAGTTTTCCCCGTGACAGGCGGGTAACCTACGAGCAGTACTTC. Its protein product is CASKSFPRDRRVTYEQYF. Full variable domain (outside the CDR3, taken from reference TRBV28 and TRBJ2-7): DVKVTQSSRYLVKRTGEKVFLECVQDMDHENMFWYRQDPGLGLRLIYFSYDVKMKEKGDIPEGYSVSREKKERFSLILESASTNQTSMYLCASKSFPRDRRVTYEQYFGPGTRLTVT.

This clonotype was counted at least ten times. The CDR3 ends on some other residue instead of the conserved phenylalanine or tryptophan, so this is likely a read error. The chain couples TRBV28 to TRBJ2-3; 14 bases map to TRBD2. CDR1 is MDHEN, CDR2 SYDVKM, per germline. Unmatched junction bases numbered 12, after V lost 5 bases and J lost 2 bases. The CDR3 consists of 19 residues. The CDR3 here is CASSIPLGTSGRVTDTQYY. The DNA for the CDR3 is TGTGCCAGCAGTATTCCCCTGGGGACTAGCGGGAGAGTCACAGATACGCAGTATTAT.

This clonotype showed up just a few times. The rearrangement joins TRBV29-1 to TRBJ2-1; TRBD1 might be the D (6 bases). Germline assignment: CDR1 SQVTM and CDR2 ANQGSEA. The CDR3 covers 14 residues. Trimming pared 2 bases from V and 8 bases from J, leaving 16 bases between. CDR3 region: CSVEFGRGQDEQFF. The CDR3 DNA reads as TGCAGCGTTGAATTCGGCAGGGGTCAGGATGAGCAGTTCTTC.

The sample holds a few counts of this clonotype. The gene calls are TRBV20-1 and TRBJ2-1, with 10 bases matching TRBD1. V shed 6 bases, J shed 0 bases, and the junction held 5 bases outside the gene matches. Looked up from germline, CDR1 is DFQATT and CDR2 is SNEGSKA (reference sequence). The CDR3 loop spans 15 amino acids. This CDR3 reads CSAKTGGPSYNEQFF. The CDR3 DNA reads as TGCAGTGCAAAGACAGGGGGCCCCTCCTACAATGAGCAGTTCTTC.

This clonotype was recorded at least ten times. The chain recombines TRBV28 with TRBJ2-7, with TRBD1 as a possible D gene (5 bases). The length of the CDR3 is 12 residues. CDR1 and CDR2 (germline): MDHEN, SYDVKM. Trimming left V 8 bases short and J 4 bases short, with 12 bases between. CDR3 sequence: CASQDTRYEQYF. The DNA of the CDR3 is TGTGCCAGCCAGGACACGAGATACGAGCAGTACTTC.

This sequence joins TRBV19 and TRBJ2-5; TRBD2 is a possible D gene (6 bases). The V gene lost 10 bases and the J gene lost 3 bases, with 18 bases spanning the gap. The germline V gene has CDR1 LNHDA and CDR2 SQIVND (reference sequence). The CDR3 has 14 residues. CDR3 residues: CATSPGLVKETQYF. DNA for the CDR3: TGTGCCACCAGCCCGGGACTTGTCAAAGAGACCCAGTACTTC.

This clonotype appeared a single time. The chain links TRBV6-1 to TRBJ2-7, with D unresolved. Germline CDR1 MNHNS, CDR2 SASEGT. The CDR3 consists of 13 residues. V lost 0 bases and J 2 bases, leaving 5 bases between the germline ends. CDR3 protein: CASSEALPYEQYV. The CDR3 DNA is TGTGCCAGCAGTGAAGCGCTCCCCTACGAGCAGTACGTC.

This clonotype was picked up many times. Its ends do not fully match the called genes, so a read error is possible. The genes are TRBV18 and TRBJ2-3; D is possibly TRBD2 (6 bases). CDR1 is KGHSH, CDR2 LQKENI, per germline. The CDR3 consists of 15 residues. The CDR3: CASSPQRANTDTQYF. In nucleotides, the CDR3 is TGTGCCAGCTCCCCACAGCGGGCCAACACAGATACGCAGTATTTT.

This clonotype has just a few counts. The J gene is TRBJ2-7, the V gene TRBV18, with 7 bases identical to TRBD2. The CDR3 runs to 15 residues. Trimming cost V 4 bases and J 3 bases; bases outside gene matches: 9. The germline V gene has CDR1 KGHSH and CDR2 LQKENI. The CDR3 region has the DNA TGTGCCAGCTCACACGAGGGGACTATACTCTACGAGCAGTACGTC. This codes for CASSHEGTILYEQYV.